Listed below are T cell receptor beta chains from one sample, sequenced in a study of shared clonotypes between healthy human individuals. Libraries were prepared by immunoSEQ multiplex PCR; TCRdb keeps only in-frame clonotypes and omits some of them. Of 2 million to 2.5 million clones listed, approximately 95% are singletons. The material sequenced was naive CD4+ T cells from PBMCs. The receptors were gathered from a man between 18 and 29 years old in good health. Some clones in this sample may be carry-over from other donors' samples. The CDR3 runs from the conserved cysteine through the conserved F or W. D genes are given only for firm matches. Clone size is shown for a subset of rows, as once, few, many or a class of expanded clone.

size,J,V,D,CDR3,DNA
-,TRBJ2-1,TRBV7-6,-,CASSLAGPGNEQFF,TGTGCCAGCAGCTTAGCGGGTCCAGGCAATGAGCAGTTCTTC
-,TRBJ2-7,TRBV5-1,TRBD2,CASSPGRGSGAYEQYF,TGCGCCAGCAGCCCAGGGAGGGGCTCGGGGGCCTACGAGCAGTACTTC
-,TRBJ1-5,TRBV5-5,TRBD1,CASSPLPGTGGLSEHF,TGTGCCAGCAGCCCACTGCCCGGGACAGGGGGACTCAGTGAGCATTTT
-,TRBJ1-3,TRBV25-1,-,CASSPEGTPGNTIYF,TGTGCCAGCAGTCCTGAGGGGACCCCTGGAAACACCATATATTTT
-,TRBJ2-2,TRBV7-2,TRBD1,CASSQGTGLGTGELFF,TGTGCCAGCAGCCAAGGGACAGGGTTAGGCACCGGGGAGCTGTTTTTT
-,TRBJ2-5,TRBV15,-,CATSRRGADLGETQYF,TGTGCCACCAGCCGTCGGGGAGCGGACCTGGGGGAGACCCAGTACTTC
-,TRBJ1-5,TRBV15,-,CATSRKKNQPQHF,TGTGCCACCAGCAGAAAGAAGAATCAGCCCCAGCATTTT
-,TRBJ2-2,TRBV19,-,CASSFQGGSSGGELFF,TGTGCCAGTAGTTTCCAGGGAGGTTCTTCGGGAGGGGAGCTGTTTTTT
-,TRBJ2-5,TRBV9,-,CASTRRGTNQETQYF,TGTGCCAGCACCCGGAGGGGGACCAACCAAGAGACCCAGTACTTC
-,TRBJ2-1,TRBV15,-,CATSRVKGGSSYNEQFF,TGTGCCACCAGCAGAGTCAAAGGGGGGAGCTCCTACAATGAGCAGTTCTTC
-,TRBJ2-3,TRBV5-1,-,CASSVTLDFITDTQYF,TGCGCCAGCAGCGTTACCCTGGATTTTATCACAGATACGCAGTATTTT
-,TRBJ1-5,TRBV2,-,CASSEGPNQPQHF,TGTGCCAGCAGTGAGGGGCCCAATCAGCCCCAGCATTTT
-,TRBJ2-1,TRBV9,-,CASSIQAGTTSYNEQFF,TGTGCCAGCAGCATCCAGGCGGGGACAACTTCCTACAATGAGCAGTTCTTC
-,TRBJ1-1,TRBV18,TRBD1,CASSPGQTGTEAFF,TGTGCCAGCTCACCGGGACAGACGGGCACTGAAGCTTTCTTT
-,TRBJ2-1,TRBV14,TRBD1,CASSQDGRDRGPSSYNEQFF,TGTGCCAGCAGCCAAGATGGGAGGGACAGGGGGCCTAGCTCCTACAATGAGCAGTTCTTC
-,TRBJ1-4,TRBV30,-,CAWNRIGEKLFF,TGTGCCTGGAACCGGATCGGGGAAAAACTGTTTTTT
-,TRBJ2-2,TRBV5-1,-,CASSSVVTGELFF,TGCGCCAGCAGCTCCGTCGTCACCGGGGAGCTGTTTTTT
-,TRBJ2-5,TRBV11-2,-,CASSLVFRETQYF,TGTGCCAGCAGCTTAGTTTTCAGAGAGACCCAGTACTTC
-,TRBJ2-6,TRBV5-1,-,CASSGGRSGANVLTF,TGCGCCAGCAGCGGGGGGCGTTCCGGGGCCAACGTCCTGACTTTC
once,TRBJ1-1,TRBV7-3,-,CASSQAGGENTEAFF,TGTGCCAGCAGCCAAGCGGGGGGCGAGAACACTGAAGCTTTCTTT
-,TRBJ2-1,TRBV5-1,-,CASSLGQPGEQFF,TGCGCCAGCAGCTTGGGACAGCCCGGTGAGCAGTTCTTC
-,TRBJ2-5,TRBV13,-,CASSRRETRKETQYF,TGTGCCAGCAGCCGGAGAGAGACTAGAAAAGAGACCCAGTACTTC
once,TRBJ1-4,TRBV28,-,CASSLPQGPNEKLFF,TGTGCCAGCAGTCTCCCACAGGGCCCTAATGAAAAACTGTTTTTT
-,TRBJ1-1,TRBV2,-,CASIPATGDTEAFF,TGTGCCAGCATCCCCGCAACTGGCGACACTGAAGCTTTCTTT
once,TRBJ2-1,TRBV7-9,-,CASTRVGRAEQFF,TGTGCCAGCACACGAGTAGGGCGAGCCGAGCAGTTCTTC
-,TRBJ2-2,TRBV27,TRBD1,CASSFRQGDTGELFF,TGTGCCAGCAGTTTCAGACAGGGTGACACCGGGGAGCTGTTTTTT
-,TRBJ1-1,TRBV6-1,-,CASILDGASNTEAFF,TGTGCCAGCATCCTCGATGGGGCTTCAAACACTGAAGCTTTCTTT
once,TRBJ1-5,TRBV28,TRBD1,CASSLHQRQGAQYSNQPQHF,TGTGCCAGCAGCCTCCACCAACGACAGGGGGCACAGTATAGCAATCAGCCCCAGCATTTT
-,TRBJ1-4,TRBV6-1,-,CASSQAGATNEKLFF,TGTGCCAGCAGTCAGGCGGGGGCCACTAATGAAAAACTGTTTTTT
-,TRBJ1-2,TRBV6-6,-,CASTPGPGHYGYTF,TGTGCCAGCACCCCAGGGCCAGGGCACTATGGCTACACCTTC
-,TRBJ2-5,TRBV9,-,CASSSRRPGGETQYF,TGTGCCAGCAGCTCCCGGCGTCCCGGGGGAGAGACCCAGTACTTC
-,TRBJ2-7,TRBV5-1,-,CASSSSGLSFAYEQYF,TGCGCCAGCAGCTCCTCGGGACTTTCCTTTGCCTACGAGCAGTACTTC
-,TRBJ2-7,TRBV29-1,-,CSVVGSTSSYEQYF,TGCAGCGTTGTTGGGTCCACAAGCTCCTACGAGCAGTACTTC
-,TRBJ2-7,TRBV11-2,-,CAISEQGYEQYF,TGTGCCATCAGTGAGCAGGGCTACGAGCAGTACTTC
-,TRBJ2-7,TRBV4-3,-,CASSQNSQGYEQYF,TGCGCCAGCAGCCAGAATTCACAGGGCTACGAGCAGTACTTC
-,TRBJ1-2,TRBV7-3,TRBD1,CASSQGQGATGYTF,TGTGCCAGCAGCCAAGGACAGGGGGCGACAGGCTACACCTTC
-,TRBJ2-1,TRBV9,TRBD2,CASSASGGSYNEQFF,TGTGCCAGCAGCGCAAGCGGGGGATCCTACAATGAGCAGTTCTTC
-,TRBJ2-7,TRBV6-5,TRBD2,CASSAPGTSGTEQYF,TGTGCCAGCAGTGCCCCCGGGACTAGCGGGACTGAGCAGTACTTC
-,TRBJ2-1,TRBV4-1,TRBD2,CASSPISDGSGSTNEQFF,TGCGCCAGCAGCCCAATATCAGATGGTAGCGGGAGTACCAATGAGCAGTTCTTC
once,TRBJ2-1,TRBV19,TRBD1,CASSLRTGSYNEQFF,TGTGCCAGTAGTCTGCGGACAGGCTCCTACAATGAGCAGTTCTTC
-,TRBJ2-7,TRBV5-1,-,CASSVSGVGVHF,TGCGCCAGCAGCGTGAGTGGTGTGGGCGTGCACTTC
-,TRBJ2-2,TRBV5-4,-,CASSLSVVAEELFF,TGTGCCAGCAGCTTGTCTGTAGTCGCGGAGGAGCTGTTTTTT
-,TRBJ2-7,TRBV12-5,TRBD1,CASGLQGAKQYF,TGTGCTAGTGGTTTGCAGGGGGCAAAGCAGTACTTC
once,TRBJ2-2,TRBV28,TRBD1,CASSPSPGQGSQTGELFF,TGTGCCAGCAGTCCGTCACCGGGACAGGGGTCTCAGACTGGGGAGCTGTTTTTT
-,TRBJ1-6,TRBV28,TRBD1,CASSSRQGNSPLHF,TGTGCCAGCAGTTCAAGACAGGGCAATTCACCCCTCCACTTT